This T cell receptor (beta chain) was observed in a study of molecular identifiers for immune sequencing clone quantification. Germline V gene data show CDR1 as SEHNR and CDR2 as FQNEAQ (reference sequence). There are 14 residues in the CDR3. The ends lost 4 bases at V and 6 bases at J; junction bases unmatched: 5. TCRdb processed the PCR reads anew with MiXCR; each CDR3 protein has one entry. The data contain some 91,000 distinct CDR3 sequences, about 24% of them singletons. This clonotype has a count of ten or more. The sequence derives from a human donor in good health. Some libraries in this study had Jurkat cell RNA spiked in. Source material: naive CD8+ T cells from blood, with Jurkat cell RNA spiked in. Subset meaning: FACS-sorted CD8+CD4-CCR7+CD45RA+ naive T cells. V gene TRBV7-9 combines with J gene TRBJ1-3; 8 positions match TRBD1. CDR3: CASSSDRVANTIYF. The CDR3, as DNA: TGTGCCAGCAGCTCGGACAGGGTTGCAAACACCATATATTTT.